This T cell receptor (beta chain) was recorded in a study of T-cell memory formation after mild COVID-19. Study overall: The TCR clusters were mostly specific to one donor.

TCR alpha and TCR beta cDNA libraries with sample barcodes and UMIs came from 5'RACE using constant-segment primers. TCRdb redid the calling of the 5' RACE reads with MiXCR, one entry per CDR3 protein. The sample carries about 560,000 distinct CDR3 sequences, about a fifth recorded once. Whole-study findings and limits: The study found balanced CD4/CD8 in clones contracting day 15 to 85 and a CD4+ lean in later expanders.

In this sample, this clonotype turned up a few times. What it recognizes is unknown. Germline CDR1 reads MNHEY; CDR2 reads SVGAGI. With 6 bases clipped from V and 6 bases from J, the junction kept 14 bases outside the gene matches. This CDR3 is 17 amino acids long. The sequence came from an adult woman who had mild COVID-19 (a few samples of this study predate the infection). Cell type and time point are not known. The sequenced sample was PBMCs or a T cell subset sorted from them (not recorded which). The chain carries TRBV6-5 and TRBJ2-1; TRBD2 aligns across 10 bases. CDR3 DNA: TGTGCCAGCAGGGCAGGGAAGGGGCTAGCGGGAGCCAATGAGCAGTTCTTC. Translated, it gives CASRAGKGLAGANEQFF.